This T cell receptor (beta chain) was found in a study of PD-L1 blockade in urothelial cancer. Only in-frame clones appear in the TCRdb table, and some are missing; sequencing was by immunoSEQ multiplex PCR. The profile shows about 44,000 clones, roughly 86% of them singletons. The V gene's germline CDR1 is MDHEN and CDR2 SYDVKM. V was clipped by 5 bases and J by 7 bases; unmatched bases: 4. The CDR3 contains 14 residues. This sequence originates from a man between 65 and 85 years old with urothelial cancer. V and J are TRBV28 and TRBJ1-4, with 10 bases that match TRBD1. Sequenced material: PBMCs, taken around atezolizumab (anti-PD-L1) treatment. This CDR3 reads CASSPGTGVEKLFF. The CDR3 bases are TGTGCCAGCAGTCCCGGGACAGGGGTTGAAAAACTGTTTTTT.